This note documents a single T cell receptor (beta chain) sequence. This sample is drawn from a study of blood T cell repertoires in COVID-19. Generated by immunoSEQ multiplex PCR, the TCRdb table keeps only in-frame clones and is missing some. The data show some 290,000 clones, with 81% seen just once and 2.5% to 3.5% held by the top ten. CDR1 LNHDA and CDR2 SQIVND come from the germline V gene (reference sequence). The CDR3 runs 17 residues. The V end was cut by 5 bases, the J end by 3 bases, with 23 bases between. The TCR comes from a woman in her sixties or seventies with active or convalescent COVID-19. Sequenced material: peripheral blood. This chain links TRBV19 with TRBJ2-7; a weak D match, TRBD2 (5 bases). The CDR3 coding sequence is TGTGCCAGTAGTTCCGCAGGTAGGGTCGCCGGGGTCTACGAGCAGTACTTC. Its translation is CASSSAGRVAGVYEQYF.